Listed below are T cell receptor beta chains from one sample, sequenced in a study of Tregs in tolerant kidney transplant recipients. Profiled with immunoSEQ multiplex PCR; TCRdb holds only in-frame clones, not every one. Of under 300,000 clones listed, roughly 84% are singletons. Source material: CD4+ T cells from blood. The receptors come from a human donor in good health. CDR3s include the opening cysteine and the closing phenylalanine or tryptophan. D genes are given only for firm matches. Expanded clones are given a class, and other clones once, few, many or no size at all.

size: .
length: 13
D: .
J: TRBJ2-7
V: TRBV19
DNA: TGTGCCAGTAGTATAGCTGGAGGGAACGAGCAGTACTTC
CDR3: CASSIAGGNEQYF

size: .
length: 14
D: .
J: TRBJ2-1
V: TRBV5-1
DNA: TGCGCCAGCAGCCAGGACAGCCTCTACAATGAGCAGTTCTTC
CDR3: CASSQDSLYNEQFF

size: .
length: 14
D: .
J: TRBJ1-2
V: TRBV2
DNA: TGTGCCAGCAGTGATGACAGGCTGGTCGGGGGCTACACCTTC
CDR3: CASSDDRLVGGYTF

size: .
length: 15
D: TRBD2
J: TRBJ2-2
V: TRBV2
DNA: TGTGCCAGCACGGGACTAGCGGGAGTAGGGGGGGAGCTGTTTTTT
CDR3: CASTGLAGVGGELFF

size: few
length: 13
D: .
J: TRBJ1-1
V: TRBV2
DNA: TGTGCCAGCAGTGAAGAGCGGAACACTGAAGCTTTCTTT
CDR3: CASSEERNTEAFF

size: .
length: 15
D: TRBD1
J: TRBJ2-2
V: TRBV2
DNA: TGTGCCAGCAGGAGAGAGGGACAGGGAACCGGGGAGCTGTTTTTT
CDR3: CASRREGQGTGELFF

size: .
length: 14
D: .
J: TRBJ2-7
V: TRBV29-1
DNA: TGCAGCGTCACCGGGACATGGAGACCCTACGAGCAGTACTTC
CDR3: CSVTGTWRPYEQYF

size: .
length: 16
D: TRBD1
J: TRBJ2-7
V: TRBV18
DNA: TGTGCCAGCTCACCACAGGGGGCTGTTAGCTCCTACGAGCAGTACTTC
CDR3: CASSPQGAVSSYEQYF

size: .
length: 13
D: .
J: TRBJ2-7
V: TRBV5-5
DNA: TGTGCCAGCAGCCCTCCATGGGGCCTCACGAGGTACTTC
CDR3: CASSPPWGLTRYF

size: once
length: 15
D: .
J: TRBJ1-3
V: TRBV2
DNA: TGTGCCAGCAGTGAAGAGGTTTTCTCTGGAAACACCATATATTTT
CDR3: CASSEEVFSGNTIYF

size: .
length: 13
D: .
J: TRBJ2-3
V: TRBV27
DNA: TGTGCCAGCAGTTTCGCAGCCCTGAATACGCAGTATTTT
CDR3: CASSFAALNTQYF

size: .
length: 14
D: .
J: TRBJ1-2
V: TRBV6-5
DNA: TGTGCCAGCAGTTACGCGCGGAGAAACTATGGCTACACCTTC
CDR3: CASSYARRNYGYTF

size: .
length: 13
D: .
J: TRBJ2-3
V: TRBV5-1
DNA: TGCGCCAGCAGAAGAGGGGTTGAAGATACGCAGTATTTT
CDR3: CASRRGVEDTQYF

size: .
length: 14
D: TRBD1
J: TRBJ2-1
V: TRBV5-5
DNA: TGTGCCAGCAGCTTAAGGCAGGGGGACAATGAGCAGTTCTTC
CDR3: CASSLRQGDNEQFF

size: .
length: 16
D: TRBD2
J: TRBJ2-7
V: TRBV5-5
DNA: TGTGCCAGCAGCTTGAGAGCGGGGGGGCCCTTCGACGAGCAGTACTTC
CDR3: CASSLRAGGPFDEQYF

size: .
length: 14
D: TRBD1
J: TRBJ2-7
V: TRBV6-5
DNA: TGTGCCAGCAGTTACTCGGGACAGAGCTACGAGCAGTACTTC
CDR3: CASSYSGQSYEQYF

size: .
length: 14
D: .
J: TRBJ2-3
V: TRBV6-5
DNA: TGTGCCAGCACTACCACCCGGCTAGGAGATACGCAGTATTTT
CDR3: CASTTTRLGDTQYF

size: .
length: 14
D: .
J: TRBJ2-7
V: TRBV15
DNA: TGTGCCACCAGCCCAGGGAGGTCGGGCTACGAGCAGTACTTC
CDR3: CATSPGRSGYEQYF

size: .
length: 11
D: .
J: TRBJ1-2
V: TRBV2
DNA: TGTGCCAGCAGTCCTCTTTATGGCTACACCTTC
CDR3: CASSPLYGYTF

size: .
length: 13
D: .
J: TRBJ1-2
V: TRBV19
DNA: TGTGCCAGTAGTATAGCCCGGGGCTATGGCTACACCTTC
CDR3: CASSIARGYGYTF

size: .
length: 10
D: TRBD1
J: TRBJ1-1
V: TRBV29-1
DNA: TGCAGCGTTCACAGGGGTGAAGCTTTCTTT
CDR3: CSVHRGEAFF

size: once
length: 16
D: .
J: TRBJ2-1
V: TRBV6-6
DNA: TGTGCCAGCAGTTACGCAGGAGGGGACTCCTACAATGAGCAGTTCTTC
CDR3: CASSYAGGDSYNEQFF

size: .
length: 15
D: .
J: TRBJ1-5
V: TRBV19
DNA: TGTGCCAGTAGTACCGCAGCGGGGGGTCTTTTTTCCCAGCATTTT
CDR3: CASSTAAGGLFSQHF

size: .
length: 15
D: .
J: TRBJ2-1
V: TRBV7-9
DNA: TGTGCCAGCAGGCTAGCGCGACTCTCCTACAATGAGCAGTTCTTC
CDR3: CASRLARLSYNEQFF

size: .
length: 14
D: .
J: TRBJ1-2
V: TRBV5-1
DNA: TGCGCCAGCAGCTTGGATAGAGGGACCTATGGCTACACCTTC
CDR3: CASSLDRGTYGYTF

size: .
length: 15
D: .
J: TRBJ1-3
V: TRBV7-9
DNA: TGTGCCAGCAGCTTAGCACAGGGAACTGGAAACACCATATATTTT
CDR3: CASSLAQGTGNTIYF

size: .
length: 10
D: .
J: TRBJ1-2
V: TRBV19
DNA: TGTGCCAGTCAAGGCTATGGCTACACCTTC
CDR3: CASQGYGYTF

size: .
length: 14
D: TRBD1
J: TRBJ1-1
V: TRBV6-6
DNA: TGTGCCAGCAGTCTGGACAGGGGAAACACTGAAGCTTTCTTT
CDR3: CASSLDRGNTEAFF

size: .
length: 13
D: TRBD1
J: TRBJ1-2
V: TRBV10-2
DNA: TGCGCCAGCAGAGCCGGGACAGGATTTGGCTACACCTTC
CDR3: CASRAGTGFGYTF

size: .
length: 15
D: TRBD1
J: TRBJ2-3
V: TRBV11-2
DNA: TGTGCCAGCAGCCCCCTTAGGGGGCCGGTGGATACGCAGTATTTT
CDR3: CASSPLRGPVDTQYF

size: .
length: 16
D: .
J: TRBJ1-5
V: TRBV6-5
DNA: TGTGCCAGCAGTTCCACGAGGCCCTATAGCAATCAGCCCCAGCATTTT
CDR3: CASSSTRPYSNQPQHF

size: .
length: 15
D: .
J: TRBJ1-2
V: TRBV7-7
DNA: TGTGCTAGCAGCTTAGGTGGGGGGCCCCATCATGGCTACACCTTC
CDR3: CASSLGGGPHHGYTF

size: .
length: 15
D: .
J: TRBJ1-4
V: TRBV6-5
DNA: TGTGCCAGCAGTTACCTGGGGGCCCGACCGGAAAAACTGTTTTTT
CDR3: CASSYLGARPEKLFF

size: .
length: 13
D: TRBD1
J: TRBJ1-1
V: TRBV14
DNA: TGTGCCAGCAGCCTCGACAGGGCCACTGAAGCTTTCTTT
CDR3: CASSLDRATEAFF

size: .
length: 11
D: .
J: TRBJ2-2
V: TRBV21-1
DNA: TGTGCCGGCATGGGGGCCGGGGAGCTGTTTTTT
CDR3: CAGMGAGELFF

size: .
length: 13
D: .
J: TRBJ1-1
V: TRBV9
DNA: TGTGCCAGCAGCGTAGATGAGAACACTGAAGCTTTCTTT
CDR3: CASSVDENTEAFF

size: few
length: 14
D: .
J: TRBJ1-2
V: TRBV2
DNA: TGTGCCAGCAGTTGGGCAGGCGACCCTTATGGCTACACCTTC
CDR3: CASSWAGDPYGYTF

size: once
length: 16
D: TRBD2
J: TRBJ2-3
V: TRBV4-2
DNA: TGTGCCAGCAGCCAAAGGAAACGGGGGGGCACAGATACGCAGTATTTT
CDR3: CASSQRKRGGTDTQYF

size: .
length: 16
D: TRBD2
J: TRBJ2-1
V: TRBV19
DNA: TGTGCCAGTAGTATCGCTAGCGGGAGCTCCTACAATGAGCAGTTCTTC
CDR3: CASSIASGSSYNEQFF

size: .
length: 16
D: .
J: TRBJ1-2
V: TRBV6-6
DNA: TGTGCCAGCAGTTACGACCCGGCAGGGAACACTTATGGCTACACCTTC
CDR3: CASSYDPAGNTYGYTF

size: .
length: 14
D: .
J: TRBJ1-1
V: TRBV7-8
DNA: TGTGCCAGCAGCTTACGGACAGAGAACACTGAAGCTTTCTTT
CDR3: CASSLRTENTEAFF

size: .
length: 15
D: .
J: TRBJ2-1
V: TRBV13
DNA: TGTGCCAGCAGCTCACAGGAGGCAGGGTACAATGAGCAGTTCTTC
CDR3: CASSSQEAGYNEQFF

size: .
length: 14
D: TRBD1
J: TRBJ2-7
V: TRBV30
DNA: TGTGCCTGGAGTACAGGGGGATCCTCCTACGAGCAGTACTTC
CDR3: CAWSTGGSSYEQYF

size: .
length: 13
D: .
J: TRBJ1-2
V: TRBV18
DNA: TGTGCCAGCTCATTCGGGGAAAACTATGGCTACACCTTC
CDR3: CASSFGENYGYTF

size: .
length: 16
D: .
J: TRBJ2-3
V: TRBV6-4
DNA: TGTGCCAGCTCCCGCAGGAGAGGACAGTCCACAGATACGCAGTATTTT
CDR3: CASSRRRGQSTDTQYF

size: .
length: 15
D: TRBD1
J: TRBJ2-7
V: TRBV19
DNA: TGTGCCACTAAGAGCGCCGGGACAGGCTCCTACGAGCAGTACTTC
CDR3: CATKSAGTGSYEQYF

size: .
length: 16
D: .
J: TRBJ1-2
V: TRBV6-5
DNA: TGTGCCAGCAGTTACTCGAGCCAGGCCCCGAACTATGGCTACACCTTC
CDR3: CASSYSSQAPNYGYTF

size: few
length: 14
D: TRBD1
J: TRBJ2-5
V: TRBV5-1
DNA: TGCGCCAGCAGCTTGACAGGGGGCGAGGAGACCCAGTACTTC
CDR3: CASSLTGGEETQYF